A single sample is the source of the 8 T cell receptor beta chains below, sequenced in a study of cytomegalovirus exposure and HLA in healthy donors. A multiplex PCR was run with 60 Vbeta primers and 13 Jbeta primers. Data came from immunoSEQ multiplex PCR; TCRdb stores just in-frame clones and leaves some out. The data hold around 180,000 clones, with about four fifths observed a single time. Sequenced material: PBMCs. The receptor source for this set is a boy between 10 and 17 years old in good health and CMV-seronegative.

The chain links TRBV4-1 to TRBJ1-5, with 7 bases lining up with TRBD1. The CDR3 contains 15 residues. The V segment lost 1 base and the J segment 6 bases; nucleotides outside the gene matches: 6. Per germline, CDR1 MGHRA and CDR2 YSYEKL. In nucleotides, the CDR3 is TGCGCCAGCAGCCAAGGAGGGGGCAGAATTCAGCCCCAGCATTTT. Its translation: CASSQGGGRIQPQHF.

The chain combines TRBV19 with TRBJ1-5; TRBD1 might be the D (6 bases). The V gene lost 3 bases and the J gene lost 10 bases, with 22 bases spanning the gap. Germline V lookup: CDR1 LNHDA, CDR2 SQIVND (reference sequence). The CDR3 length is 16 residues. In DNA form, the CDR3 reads TGTGCCAGTAGTATCGGGCAGGGGACACGGCGTCATCCCCAGCATTTT. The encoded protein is CASSIGQGTRRHPQHF.

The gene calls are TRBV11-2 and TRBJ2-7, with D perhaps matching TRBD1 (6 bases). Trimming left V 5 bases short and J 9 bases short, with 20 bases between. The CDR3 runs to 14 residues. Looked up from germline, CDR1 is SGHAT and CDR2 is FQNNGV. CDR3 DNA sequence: TGTGCCAGCAGCGATAGAACAGGGATCACGGGGCAGTACTTC. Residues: CASSDRTGITGQYF.

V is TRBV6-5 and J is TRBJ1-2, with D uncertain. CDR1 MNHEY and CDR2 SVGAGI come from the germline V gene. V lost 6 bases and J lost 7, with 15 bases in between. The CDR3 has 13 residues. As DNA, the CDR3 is TGTGCCAGCAGCAACGGTGAGGATATTGGCTACACCTTC. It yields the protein CASSNGEDIGYTF.

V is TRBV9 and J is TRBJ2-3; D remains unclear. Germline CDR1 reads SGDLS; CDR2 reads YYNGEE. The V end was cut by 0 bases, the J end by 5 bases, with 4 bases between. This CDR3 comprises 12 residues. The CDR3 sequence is CASSVGRDTQYF. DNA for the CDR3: TGTGCCAGCAGCGTAGGGAGAGATACGCAGTATTTT. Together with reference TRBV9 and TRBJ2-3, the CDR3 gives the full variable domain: DSGVTQTPKHLITATGQRVTLRCSPRSGDLSVYWYQQSLDQGLQFLIQYYNGEERAKGNILERFSAQQFPDLHSELNLSSLELGDSALYFCASSVGRDTQYFGPGTRLTVL.

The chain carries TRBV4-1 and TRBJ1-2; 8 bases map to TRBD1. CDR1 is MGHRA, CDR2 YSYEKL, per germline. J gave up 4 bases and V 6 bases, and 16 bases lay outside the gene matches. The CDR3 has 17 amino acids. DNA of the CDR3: TGCGCCAGCAGTCCTCTTCCCCGGGACAGGCTTACCTATGGCTACACCTTC. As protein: CASSPLPRDRLTYGYTF.

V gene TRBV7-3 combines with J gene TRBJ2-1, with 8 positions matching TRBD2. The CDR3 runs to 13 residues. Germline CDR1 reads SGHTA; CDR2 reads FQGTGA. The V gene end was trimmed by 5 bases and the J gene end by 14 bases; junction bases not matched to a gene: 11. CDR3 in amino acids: CASSPNPGGVEFF. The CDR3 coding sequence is TGTGCCAGCAGCCCTAATCCGGGGGGGGTCGAGTTCTTC.

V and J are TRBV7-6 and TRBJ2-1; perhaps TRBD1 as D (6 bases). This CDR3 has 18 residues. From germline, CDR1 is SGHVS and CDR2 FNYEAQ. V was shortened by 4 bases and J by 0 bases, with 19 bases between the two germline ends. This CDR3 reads CASSSLKGDRSSYNEQFF. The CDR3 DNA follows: TGTGCCAGCAGCTCCCTTAAGGGAGACAGGAGCTCCTACAATGAGCAGTTCTTC.